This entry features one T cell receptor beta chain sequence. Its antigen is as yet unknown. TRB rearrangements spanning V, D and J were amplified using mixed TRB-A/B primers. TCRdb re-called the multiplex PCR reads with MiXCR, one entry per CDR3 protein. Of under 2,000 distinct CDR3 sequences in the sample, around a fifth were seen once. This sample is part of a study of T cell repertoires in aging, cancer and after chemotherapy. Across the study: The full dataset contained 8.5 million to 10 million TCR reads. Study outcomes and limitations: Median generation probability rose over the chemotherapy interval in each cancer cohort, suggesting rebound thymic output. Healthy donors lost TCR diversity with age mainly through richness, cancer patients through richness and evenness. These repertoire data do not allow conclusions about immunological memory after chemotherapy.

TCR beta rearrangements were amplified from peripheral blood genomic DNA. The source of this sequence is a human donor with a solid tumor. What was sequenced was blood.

DNA for the CDR3: TGCGCCAGCAGCTTGTTCGACTACGAGCAGTACTTC. Its protein is CASSLFDYEQYF. The chain employs TRBV5-1 and TRBJ2-7; D remains ambiguous. CDR3 length: 12 amino acids. CDR1 and CDR2 (germline): SGHRS, YFSETQ. V lost 1 base and J 3 bases, leaving 5 bases between the germline ends.